The next 19 T cell receptor beta chains were all read from a single sample in a study of regulatory T cells in long-lasting Graves disease. Time point meaning: newly diagnosed GD, antithyroid drugs for less than 3 months. PBMC-derived RNA was used for the TCR library. Arm-PCR with iRepertoire HTBI primers amplified the CDR3 regions for these TCR beta libraries. TCRdb analysed the multiplex PCR reads with MiXCR anew, one entry per CDR3 protein. The sample contains 380,000 or so distinct CDR3 sequences, around 15% of which appear only once. These data were also filed under a second study, of T cells in Graves' hyperthyroidism and ophthalmopathy.

Here the sequenced sample was peripheral blood mononuclear cells (PBMCs), taken at new diagnosis, from a patient treated with antithyroid drugs. These receptors were taken from a woman younger than 35 with Graves disease.

This clonotype has more than one count but fewer than ten. This sequence joins TRBV29-1 and TRBJ1-2; D call uncertain. Per germline, CDR1 SQVTM and CDR2 ANQGSEA. V lost 4 bases and J lost 5, with 11 bases in between. The CDR3 has 12 amino acids. The CDR3: CSVVDDEYGYTF. CDR3 nucleotides: TGCAGCGTTGTTGACGACGAATATGGCTACACCTTC.

This clonotype has a count of ten or more. CDR3 nucleotide sequence: TGCAGTGCTAGAGGCGGGGAGCTAAGCAATCAGCCCCAGCATTTT. Residues: CSARGGELSNQPQHF. The chain joins TRBV20-1 to TRBJ1-5; D is ambiguous. Looked up from germline, CDR1 is DFQATT and CDR2 is SNEGSKA (reference sequence). Trimming shortened V by 1 base and J by 1 base, and 11 bases separated the two germline ends. The length of the CDR3 is 15 residues.

The V gene is TRBV12-3 or TRBV12-4, the J gene TRBJ2-5, with 10 bases that match TRBD1. CDR3 size: 15 residues. Trimming removed 8 bases from V and 1 base from J; junction bases left unmatched: 7. This CDR3 is CASGRQGALQETQYF. CDR3 DNA: TGTGCCAGCGGGAGACAGGGGGCCCTCCAAGAGACCCAGTACTTC.

The V call is TRBV5-1, the J call TRBJ1-1; D remains ambiguous. Germline V gives CDR1 SGHRS, CDR2 YFSETQ. The CDR3 runs 13 residues. Trimming shortened V by 4 bases and J by 1 base, and 8 bases separated the two germline ends. DNA for the CDR3: TGCGCCAGCAGCCCCTCCGGGAACACTGAAGCTTTCTTT. It encodes CASSPSGNTEAFF.

This clonotype was detected many times. The chain is built from TRBV11-2 and TRBJ2-3; 10 nucleotides line up with TRBD2. CDR3 length: 16 residues. V lost 5 bases and J lost 2; bases outside the gene matches: 7. Germline CDR1 reads SGHAT; CDR2 reads FQNNGV. This CDR3 reads CASSPLGLAVTDTQYF. The DNA for the CDR3 is TGTGCCAGCAGCCCCCTCGGACTAGCGGTCACAGATACGCAGTATTTT.

This clonotype was picked up many times. The J gene is TRBJ2-1, the V gene TRBV20-1, with 7 bases identical to TRBD2. With V trimmed by 6 bases and J by 5 bases, 4 bases remained unmatched. The CDR3 consists of 12 residues. CDR1 DFQATT and CDR2 SNEGSKA come from the germline V gene (reference sequence). The CDR3 reads CSATGLNNEQFF. Written as DNA, the CDR3 is TGCAGTGCAACGGGACTAAACAATGAGCAGTTCTTC.

This clonotype was seen at least ten times. The chain combines TRBV18 with TRBJ1-6, with TRBD1 matching 7 bases. CDR1 and CDR2 from the germline V gene are KGHSH and LQKENI. The CDR3 spans 15 residues. V lost 3 bases, J lost 7 bases, and 6 bases stayed unmatched. The CDR3 loop reads CASSPSTDRNSPLHF. CDR3 nucleotides: TGTGCCAGCTCACCCTCCACGGACAGGAATTCACCCCTCCACTTT.

This clonotype was seen repeatedly, ten times or more. The chain has TRBV24-1 and TRBJ2-6; D is possibly TRBD2 (6 bases). This CDR3 comprises 16 residues. V lost 4 bases and J lost 0, with 9 bases in between. Germline V lookup: CDR1 KGHDR, CDR2 SFDVKD. The CDR3 region is CATSDPGASGANVLTF. CDR3 coding DNA: TGTGCCACCAGTGACCCGGGAGCCTCTGGGGCCAACGTCCTGACTTTC.

V is TRBV11-2 and J is TRBJ1-1; D gene uncertain. The CDR3 has 14 residues. V was trimmed by 3 bases and J by 1 base, leaving 9 bases between them. Germline CDR1 reads SGHAT; CDR2 reads FQNNGV. CDR3 nucleotide sequence: TGTGCCAGCAGCTTCCGTCTTGAGAACACTGAAGCTTTCTTT. This translates into CASSFRLENTEAFF.

This clonotype was detected ten times or more. The rearrangement uses TRBV5-1 and TRBJ2-1; 7 nucleotides match TRBD1. Trimming took 3 bases from V and 5 from J; bases not matched to a gene: 2. The germline V gene has CDR1 SGHRS and CDR2 YFSETQ. This CDR3 has 13 amino acids. In nucleotides, the CDR3 is TGCGCCAGCAGCTGGACAGGCAACAATGAGCAGTTCTTC. It is translated as CASSWTGNNEQFF. Complete variable domain (other parts from reference TRBV5-1 and TRBJ2-1): KAGVTQTPRYLIKTRGQQVTLSCSPISGHRSVSWYQQTPGQGLQFLFEYFSETQRNKGNFPGRFSGRQFSNSRSEMNVSTLELGDSALYLCASSWTGNNEQFFGPGTRLTVL.

This clonotype was seen only a few times. The chain carries TRBV5-5 and TRBJ2-3; D is perhaps TRBD1 or TRBD2 (5 bases each). Germline CDR1 and CDR2: SGHKS and YYEKEE (reference sequence). The CDR3 consists of 15 residues. Trimming left V 7 bases short and J 2 bases short, with 17 bases between. The CDR3 is CASPLDSGTTDTQYF. For the CDR3, the DNA is TGTGCCAGCCCGCTTGACTCCGGGACCACAGATACGCAGTATTTT.

The chain carries TRBV20-1 and TRBJ1-5; possible D gene TRBD1, 6 bases. The CDR3 length is 15 residues. Trimming cost V 0 bases and J 0 bases, with 9 bases left between them. CDR1 and CDR2 from the germline V gene are DFQATT and SNEGSKA (reference sequence). CDR3 amino acids: CSARDTGYSNQPQHF. The CDR3 DNA reads as TGCAGTGCTAGAGATACAGGGTATAGCAATCAGCCCCAGCATTTT.

This clonotype was seen at least ten times. The V and J genes are TRBV29-1 and TRBJ2-1, with a tentative D call TRBD2 (5 bases). Trimming cost V 4 bases and J 4 bases, with 20 bases left between them. The V gene's germline CDR1 is SQVTM and CDR2 ANQGSEA. The CDR3 contains 16 residues. The CDR3 is CSVVGSPLLSYNEQFF. CDR3 DNA sequence: TGCAGCGTTGTTGGGAGTCCCCTCCTATCATACAATGAGCAGTTCTTC.

Ten or more counts support this clonotype. V usage is TRBV5-1 and J usage is TRBJ2-3, with no clear D. CDR1 and CDR2 from the germline V gene are SGHRS and YFSETQ. V lost 0 bases, J lost 6 bases, and 5 bases lay in between. The CDR3 is 12 amino acids. The CDR3 DNA reads TGCGCCAGCAGCTTGGGCTGGGATACGCAGTATTTT. It encodes CASSLGWDTQYF.

This clonotype was counted ten times or more. The chain combines TRBV3-1 with TRBJ2-3; unclear D gene. CDR1 is LGHDT and CDR2 is YNNKEL in the germline V gene (reference sequence). The CDR3 runs 12 residues. Trimming shortened V by 3 bases and J by 5 bases, and 6 bases separated the two germline ends. The CDR3 DNA is TGTGCCAGCAGCCACCTTAAAGATACGCAGTATTTT. Amino acids: CASSHLKDTQYF.

In this sample, this clonotype turned up many times. V is TRBV3-1 and J is TRBJ2-2, with no clear D. Germline V lookup: CDR1 LGHDT, CDR2 YNNKEL (reference sequence). CDR3 length equals 17 residues. Trimming removed 1 base from V and 4 bases from J, with 16 bases in between. The CDR3 spells CASSQGMDPLGTGELFF. CDR3 nucleotides: TGTGCCAGCAGCCAAGGGATGGACCCCCTTGGCACCGGGGAGCTGTTTTTT.

This clonotype was found once. The chain couples TRBV7-9 to TRBJ2-2, with a tentative D call TRBD2 (5 bases). This CDR3 has 15 amino acids. Trimming pared 3 bases from V and 5 bases from J, leaving 13 bases between. CDR1 SEHNR and CDR2 FQNEAQ come from the germline V gene (reference sequence). CDR3 in DNA: TGTGCCAGCAGCTTTGTGCCCGGGAAAACCGGGGAGCTGTTTTTT. Protein: CASSFVPGKTGELFF.

At least ten counts were recorded for this clonotype. V is TRBV20-1 and J is TRBJ2-1; a possible D gene is TRBD2 (5 bases). Per the germline V gene, CDR1 is DFQATT and CDR2 is SNEGSKA (reference sequence). V lost 1 base and J 4 bases, leaving 11 bases between the germline ends. The CDR3 totals 14 residues. The CDR3 DNA follows: TGCAGTGCTAGAGCCCGGGGTTCGTACAATGAGCAGTTCTTC. This translates into CSARARGSYNEQFF.

At least ten counts were recorded for this clonotype. The junction shows a germline mismatch at one end, possibly a read error. CDR3 in amino acids: CSATGLLHEQFF. The CDR3, as DNA: TGCAGTGCTACTGGACTTTTGCATGAACAGTTCTTC. This chain joins TRBV20-1 and TRBJ2-1; possible D gene TRBD2, 5 bases. The germline V gene has CDR1 DFQATT and CDR2 SNEGSKA (reference sequence). There are 12 residues in the CDR3.